This is a list of T cell receptor beta chains from one sample in a study of cytomegalovirus exposure and HLA in healthy donors. Sequencing used immunoSEQ multiplex PCR; TCRdb keeps in-frame clones, though not all of them. The profile covers some 45,000 clones, with about two thirds appearing a single time and 3% to 4% taken by the ten largest. The specimen was PBMCs. Receptors originate from a woman in her twenties or thirties in good health and CMV-seronegative. Both conserved end residues are part of each CDR3. A D gene is named only where the DNA matches it firmly. Clone sizes are given selectively: once, few, many, or a class where the clone is expanded.

J,size,V,D,DNA,CDR3
TRBJ2-7,-,TRBV2,-,TGTGCCAGCAGTGAAATTATTGGGGCAGAATACTACGAGCAGTACTTC,CASSEIIGAEYYEQYF
TRBJ2-5,-,TRBV29-1,-,TGCAGCGTTGAGGCAGGGCTGGCTGGGGAAAGGCAAGAGACCCAGTACTTC,CSVEAGLAGERQETQYF
TRBJ1-2,-,TRBV9,TRBD1,TGTGCCAGCAGCGTTCGGGACAGGGTCAACTATGGCTACACCTTC,CASSVRDRVNYGYTF
TRBJ1-5,-,TRBV10-3,-,TGTGCCATCAGTGAGTCTTACGGCAGGGGATCCCTTTATAGCAATCAGCCCCAGCATTTT,CAISESYGRGSLYSNQPQHF
TRBJ2-1,-,TRBV30,TRBD2,TGTGCCTGGGGCCGGACTAGCGTATACAATGAGCAGTTCTTC,CAWGRTSVYNEQFF
TRBJ2-7,-,TRBV6-5,TRBD1,TGTGCCAGCAGGATAAAAGGACAGGGTGGCTACGAGCAGTACTTC,CASRIKGQGGYEQYF
TRBJ2-5,-,TRBV30,-,TGTGCCTGGAGTGGAACACAGGGTTTTGGGGAGACCCAGTACTTC,CAWSGTQGFGETQYF
TRBJ2-7,-,TRBV7-9,TRBD1,TGTGCCAGCAGCTTGGGACAGGTCTACGAGCAGTACTTC,CASSLGQVYEQYF
TRBJ2-5,few,TRBV10-2,TRBD2,TGCGCCAGCCACGGGACTAGCGGAGAAGAGACCCAGTACTTC,CASHGTSGEETQYF
TRBJ1-5,-,TRBV30,TRBD1,TGTGCCTGGAGCGGACAGGGCGATCAGCCCCAGCATTTT,CAWSGQGDQPQHF
TRBJ2-6,-,TRBV6-5,-,TGTGCCAGCAGTTTAGAGATACCCCCTGGGGCCAACGTCCTGACTTTC,CASSLEIPPGANVLTF
TRBJ2-5,-,TRBV28,TRBD2,TGTGCCAGCAGTTTAGTGGGGGCAGCGGGAGAGGAAGAGACCCAGTACTTC,CASSLVGAAGEEETQYF
TRBJ1-5,-,TRBV30,-,TGTGCCTGGAGTGTACAGGACATTAGCAATCAGCCCCAGCATTTT,CAWSVQDISNQPQHF
TRBJ2-7,-,TRBV2,-,TGTGCCAGCAGGAGGGGATTAGCGGTGTACGAGCAGTACTTC,CASRRGLAVYEQYF
TRBJ1-1,-,TRBV6-1,-,TGTGCCAGCAGCTCACTGACTATGAACACTGAAGCTTTCTTT,CASSSLTMNTEAFF
TRBJ2-5,-,TRBV28,-,TGTGCCAGCAGTTTACTGCAGGGGCAAGAGACCCAGTACTTC,CASSLLQGQETQYF
TRBJ1-3,-,TRBV15,TRBD1,TGTGCCACCAGCAGAGATATGAACAGGGGCTCTGGAAACACCATATATTTT,CATSRDMNRGSGNTIYF
TRBJ1-5,-,TRBV18,-,TGTGCCAGCTCTGAGGGTAACGATCAGCCCCAGCATTTT,CASSEGNDQPQHF
TRBJ1-1,-,TRBV5-6,TRBD1,TGTGCCAGCAGCTTGGCCCTACAGGGGCTTCGGACTGAAGCTTTCTTT,CASSLALQGLRTEAFF
TRBJ1-1,-,TRBV10-1,TRBD1,TGCGCCAGCAGTGAGAAAGGGACAGCTGAAGCTTTCTTT,CASSEKGTAEAFF
TRBJ1-1,once,TRBV29-1,-,TGCAGCGTTGTAGTGGCAGGGGAAGCGAACACTGAAGCTTTCTTT,CSVVVAGEANTEAFF
TRBJ2-7,-,TRBV11-1,-,TGTGCCAGCAGCTTGGCAGGGAACAGGCGCGAGCAGTACTTC,CASSLAGNRREQYF
TRBJ2-7,-,TRBV7-6,TRBD1,TGTGCCAGCAGCTTGTCCCGGGACAGGGGCCGCAGCTCCTACGAGCAGTACTTC,CASSLSRDRGRSSYEQYF
TRBJ1-1,few,TRBV10-3,-,TGTGCCATCAGGGCAGGGTCCACTGAAGCTTTCTTT,CAIRAGSTEAFF
TRBJ1-1,-,TRBV19,-,TGTGCCAGTAGTATTAAGCCGAACACTGAAGCTTTCTTT,CASSIKPNTEAFF
TRBJ1-1,-,TRBV18,TRBD1,TGTGCCAGCAGGGGACAGAAGAACACTGAAGCTTTCTTT,CASRGQKNTEAFF
TRBJ1-1,few,TRBV7-7,-,TGTGCCAGCAGTTACAGTCGGAACACTGAAGCTTTCTTT,CASSYSRNTEAFF
TRBJ1-4,few,TRBV30,-,TGTGCCAGGGCGGGGGACCTACATGAAAAACTGTTTTTT,CARAGDLHEKLFF
TRBJ1-6,-,TRBV5-4,TRBD1,TGTGCCAGCAGCGCAAACAGGGGGGATAATTCACCCCTCCACTTT,CASSANRGDNSPLHF
TRBJ2-5,-,TRBV7-9,-,TGTGCCAGCAGCCCAGACGGGGTGTGGGAGACCCAGTACTTC,CASSPDGVWETQYF
TRBJ1-4,-,TRBV18,-,TGTGCCAGCTCACCAAGGCAGGGCGGAGAAAAACTGTTTTTT,CASSPRQGGEKLFF
TRBJ1-2,-,TRBV6-5,-,TGTGCCAGCAGTAAGGGGGATCGGGACTATGGCTACACCTTC,CASSKGDRDYGYTF
TRBJ1-5,few,TRBV7-8,TRBD1,TGTGCCAGCAGCCGCGACAGGGTCGATAGCAATCAGCCCCAGCATTTT,CASSRDRVDSNQPQHF
TRBJ1-3,-,TRBV11-2,TRBD1,TGTGCCAGCAGCTTAGATCGAGACAGGGAACACACCATATATTTT,CASSLDRDREHTIYF
TRBJ1-6,medium-sized,TRBV30,TRBD1,TGTGCCTGGTCCAAGGGACAGGATAATTCACCCCTCCACTTT,CAWSKGQDNSPLHF
TRBJ2-7,-,TRBV11-2,TRBD2,TGTGCCAGCAGTCAGAGGACTAGCGGGGAAGGGAAGCAGTACTTC,CASSQRTSGEGKQYF
TRBJ1-2,-,TRBV9,-,TGTGCCAGCAGCGCAACCCTGACCGGGGAGACACCTGGCTACACCTTC,CASSATLTGETPGYTF
TRBJ2-7,-,TRBV7-2,-,TGTGCCAGCACCGAAGGGGCCTACGAGCAGTACTTC,CASTEGAYEQYF
TRBJ2-2,-,TRBV7-6,TRBD2,TGTGCCAGCAGCTCGACCGGCAGCGGGGCGAACACCGGGGAGCTGTTTTTT,CASSSTGSGANTGELFF
TRBJ2-1,-,TRBV2,-,TGTGCCAGCAGCGAAACTAGCCCCGGGAATGAGCAGTTCTTC,CASSETSPGNEQFF
TRBJ2-2,-,TRBV11-2,-,TGTGCCAGCAGCTTAGAGGACTACGCAGAGGCGAACACCGGGGAGCTGTTTTTT,CASSLEDYAEANTGELFF
TRBJ2-1,-,TRBV6-5,TRBD2,TGTGGTACTAGCGGGAGGGGAAGGGAGCAGTTCTTC,CGTSGRGREQFF
TRBJ2-3,-,TRBV29-1,TRBD2,TGCAGCGTTGAAGGGCGGGGGATTAGCACAGATACGCAGTATTTT,CSVEGRGISTDTQYF
TRBJ2-1,few,TRBV5-1,-,TGCGCCAGCAGCTTGGTGTTCGGGAACTACAATGAGCAGTTCTTC,CASSLVFGNYNEQFF
TRBJ1-3,few,TRBV6-1,-,TGTGCCAGCAGTGAATGGCCTGGAAACACCATATATTTT,CASSEWPGNTIYF
TRBJ1-5,-,TRBV6-4,-,TGTGCCAGCAGCCCGACAGATAGCAATCAGCCCCAGCATTTT,CASSPTDSNQPQHF
TRBJ2-3,-,TRBV9,-,TGTGCCAGCAGCGTCGACGGGAGCACAGATACGCAGTATTTT,CASSVDGSTDTQYF
TRBJ2-7,-,TRBV25-1,-,TGTGCCAGCAGTGAATTATACAGGGACTACGAGCAGTACTTC,CASSELYRDYEQYF
TRBJ1-4,-,TRBV7-9,-,TGTGCCAGCAGAAAGGACAGTTCAAATGAAAAACTGTTTTTT,CASRKDSSNEKLFF
TRBJ2-7,few,TRBV27,-,TGTGCCAGCAGTTTTGGGGCCTCCTACGAGCAGTACTTC,CASSFGASYEQYF
TRBJ1-4,few,TRBV4-2,TRBD1,TGTGCCAGCAGCCAAGGGCGACAGGGGGATGAAAAACTGTTTTTT,CASSQGRQGDEKLFF